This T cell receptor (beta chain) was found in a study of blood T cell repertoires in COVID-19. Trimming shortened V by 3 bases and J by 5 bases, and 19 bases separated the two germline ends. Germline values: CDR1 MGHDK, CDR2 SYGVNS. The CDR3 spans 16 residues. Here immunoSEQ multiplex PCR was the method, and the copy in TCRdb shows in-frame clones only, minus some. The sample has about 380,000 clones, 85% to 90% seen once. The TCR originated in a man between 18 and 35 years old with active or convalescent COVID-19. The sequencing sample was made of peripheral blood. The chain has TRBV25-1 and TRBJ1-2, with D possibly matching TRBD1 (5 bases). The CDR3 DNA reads TGTGCCAGCAGTGACTGGGGAGGGGCAGGGAAGTATGGCTACACCTTC. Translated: CASSDWGGAGKYGYTF.